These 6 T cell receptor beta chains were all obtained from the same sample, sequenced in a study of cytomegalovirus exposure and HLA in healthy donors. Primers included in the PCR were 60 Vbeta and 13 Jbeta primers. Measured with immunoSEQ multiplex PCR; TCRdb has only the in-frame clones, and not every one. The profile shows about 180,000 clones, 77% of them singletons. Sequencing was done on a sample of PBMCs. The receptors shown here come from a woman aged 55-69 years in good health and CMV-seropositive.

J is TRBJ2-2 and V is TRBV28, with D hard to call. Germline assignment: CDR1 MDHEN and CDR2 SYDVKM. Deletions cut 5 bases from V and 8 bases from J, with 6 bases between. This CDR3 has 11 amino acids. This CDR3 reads CASSHAGELFF. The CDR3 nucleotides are TGTGCCAGCAGTCATGCGGGGGAGCTGTTTTTT.

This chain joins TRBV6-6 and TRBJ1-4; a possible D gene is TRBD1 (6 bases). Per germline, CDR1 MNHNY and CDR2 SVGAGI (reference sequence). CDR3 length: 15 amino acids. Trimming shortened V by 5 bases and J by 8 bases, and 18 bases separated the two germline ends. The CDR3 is CASSDEEGVGEKLFF. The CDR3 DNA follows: TGTGCCAGCAGTGACGAAGAGGGGGTTGGGGAAAAACTGTTTTTT.

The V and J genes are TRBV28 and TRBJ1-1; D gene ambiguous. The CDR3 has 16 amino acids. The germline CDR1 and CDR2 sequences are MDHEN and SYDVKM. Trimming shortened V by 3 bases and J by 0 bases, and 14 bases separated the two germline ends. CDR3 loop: CASSFGVGSMNTEAFF. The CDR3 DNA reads TGTGCCAGCAGTTTCGGGGTTGGGAGCATGAACACTGAAGCTTTCTTT.

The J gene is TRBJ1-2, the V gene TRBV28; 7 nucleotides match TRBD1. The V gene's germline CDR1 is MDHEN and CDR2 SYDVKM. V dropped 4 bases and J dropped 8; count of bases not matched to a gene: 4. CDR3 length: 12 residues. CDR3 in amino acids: CASSSDREGYTF. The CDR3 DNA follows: TGTGCCAGCAGTTCCGACAGGGAAGGCTACACCTTC.

Written as DNA, the CDR3 is TGTGCCAGCAGTGAAGTAGGGGGCACGGAAGCTTTCTTT. This gives the protein CASSEVGGTEAFF. V usage is TRBV2 and J usage is TRBJ1-1, with TRBD1 matching over 7 bases. CDR3 size: 13 residues. In germline, CDR1 is SNHLY, CDR2 FYNNEI. J lost 8 bases, V lost 1 base, and 4 bases had no gene match.

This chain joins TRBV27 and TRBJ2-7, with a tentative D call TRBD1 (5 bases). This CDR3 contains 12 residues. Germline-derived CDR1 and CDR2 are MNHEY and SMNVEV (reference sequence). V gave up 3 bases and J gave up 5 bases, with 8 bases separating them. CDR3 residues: CASSLQGNEQYF. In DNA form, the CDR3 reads TGTGCCAGCAGTTTGCAGGGCAACGAGCAGTACTTC.